The entry that follows covers one TCR beta chain sequence. As originally analysed: Scientists estimated how many nucleated cells there were by amplifying reference gene primers. Assay: immunoSEQ multiplex PCR; the TCRdb copy retains only in-frame clones and omits some. The V and J calls and clone size are taken from that table; D and trimming were inferred from the DNA. Of about 300,000 clones in the sample, 70% to 90% are singletons; the top ten hold roughly 7%. This entry comes from a study of blood T cell repertoires in COVID-19. The sample comprised peripheral blood. This sequence originates from a woman under 40 who had recovered from COVID-19.

The CDR3 coding sequence is TGTGCCAGTAGTATAGGCGGGAATAGCAATCAGCCCCAGCATTTT. The encoded protein is CASSIGGNSNQPQHF. The chain recombines TRBV19 with TRBJ1-5, with D hard to call. The CDR3 totals 15 residues. V shed 1 base and J shed 0 bases, with 7 bases lying between them. Germline CDR1 LNHDA, CDR2 SQIVND (reference sequence).